Shown below are 9 T cell receptor beta chains from a single sample sequenced in a study of T cells in Graves' hyperthyroidism and ophthalmopathy. RNA transcripts were the template for amplifying TCR beta CDR3 regions. With the HTBI primer set, the TCR CDR3 went through a first round of RT-PCR. Via MiXCR, TCRdb re-called the multiplex PCR reads, giving one row per CDR3 protein. The table has 700,000 to 850,000 distinct CDR3 sequences, just over 35% seen once; the top ten hold 31%. The sample was blood. These receptors were obtained from a woman aged 40 to 49 with Graves' hyperthyroidism.

This clonotype was detected a few times. The V call is TRBV19, the J call TRBJ1-1, with D possibly TRBD1 on 5 matching bases. This CDR3 is 16 amino acids long. Per germline, CDR1 LNHDA and CDR2 SQIVND (reference sequence). With 1 base removed from V and 2 bases from J, the gap between germline ends came to 14 bases. Here the CDR3 DNA reads TGTGCCAGTAGTATAGGTGCAGGGAGGGTAAACACTGAAGCTTTCTTT. It codes for CASSIGAGRVNTEAFF.

There are many counts of this clonotype. The genes are TRBV10-3 and TRBJ2-2, with D maybe TRBD1 (5 bases). The CDR3 is made up of 14 amino acids. V dropped 3 bases and J dropped 0 bases, with 5 bases sitting between them. The V gene's germline CDR1 is ENHRY and CDR2 SYGVKD. CDR3 bases: TGTGCCATCAGTGACAGGGCGAACACCGGGGAGCTGTTTTTT. Its protein is CAISDRANTGELFF.

The V call is TRBV6-1, the J call TRBJ2-7, with D tentatively TRBD2 (5 bases). The V end lost 10 bases, the J end lost 4 bases, and 17 bases lay between the germline ends. This CDR3 is built from 13 residues. Germline CDR1 and CDR2: MNHNS and SASEGT. This CDR3 is CATSEDLPYEQYF. In nucleotides, the CDR3 is TGTGCCACCTCGGAGGACCTCCCGTACGAGCAGTACTTC.

This clonotype was seen a few times. The rearrangement joins TRBV14 to TRBJ2-2, with D perhaps matching TRBD1 (5 bases). V was trimmed by 2 bases and J by 5 bases, leaving 12 bases between them. This CDR3 is built from 15 residues. Germline assignment: CDR1 SGHDN and CDR2 FVKESK. In nucleotides, the CDR3 is TGTGCCAGCAGCCAACAGGGATTGAGAACCGGGGAGCTGTTTTTT. This sequence encodes CASSQQGLRTGELFF.

This clonotype was counted ten times or more. The V and J genes are TRBV29-1 and TRBJ1-3, with a weak D call TRBD1 (5 bases). CDR3 size: 14 residues. The germline gives CDR1 SQVTM, CDR2 ANQGSEA. V dropped 4 bases and J dropped 0 bases, with 10 bases sitting between them. The CDR3 reads CSVGDPLSGNTIYF. CDR3 bases: TGCAGCGTTGGGGACCCTCTCTCTGGAAACACCATATATTTT.

The V gene is TRBV9, the J gene TRBJ1-2, with D unresolved. Germline loops: CDR1 SGDLS, CDR2 YYNGEE. Trimming cost V 0 bases and J 3 bases, with 12 bases left between them. The CDR3 totals 15 residues. The CDR3 coding sequence is TGTGCCAGCAGCGTAGGAGCGATGACGGACTATGGCTACACCTTC. As protein: CASSVGAMTDYGYTF.

This clonotype was seen ten or more times. J is TRBJ2-6 and V is TRBV20-1; D is perhaps TRBD1 or TRBD2 (5 bases each). Trimming left V 4 bases short and J 4 bases short, with 14 bases between. Germline V gene sequence: CDR1 DFQATT, CDR2 SNEGSKA (reference sequence). CDR3 length: 15 amino acids. Here the CDR3 DNA reads TGCAGTGCTAAGAGGGACGGAGGAGGGGCCAACGTCCTGACTTTC. It is translated as CSAKRDGGGANVLTF.

A remark on this clonotype: Compared with germline, one end of the junction differs, possibly owing to a read error. The chain is built from TRBV6-1 and TRBJ1-1, with D uncertain. The CDR3 loop spans 14 amino acids. The germline gives CDR1 MNHNS, CDR2 SASEGT. Written as DNA, the CDR3 is TGTGACAGCAGTGAAGGGTGGGTGTACACTGAAGCTTTCTTT. Translated: CDSSEGWVYTEAFF.

About this clonotype: One end of the junction does not line up with germline, which may come from a read error. The rearrangement links TRBV20-1 to TRBJ1-6; D ambiguous. Looked up from germline, CDR1 is DFQATT and CDR2 is SNEGSKA (reference sequence). CDR3 length equals 15 residues. The CDR3 region is CSARGGRNYNPPLHF. CDR3 in DNA: TGCAGTGCTAGAGGAGGGAGAAACTATAATCCACCCCTCCACTTT.